Following are 29 T cell receptor beta chains from one sample sequenced in a study of cytomegalovirus exposure and HLA in healthy donors. The PCR had 60 Vbeta and 13 Jbeta primers. Assay: immunoSEQ multiplex PCR; the TCRdb copy retains only in-frame clones and omits some. Its table records about 130,000 clones. Material: PBMCs. These receptors all come from a man younger than 45 in good health and CMV-seronegative.

The chain uses TRBV30 and TRBJ2-7; D might be TRBD2 (6 bases). Germline-derived CDR1 and CDR2 are GTSNPN and SVGIG (reference sequence). There are 13 residues in the CDR3. Trimming left V 0 bases short and J 6 bases short, with 12 bases between. CDR3 region: CAWSVLSGGEQYF. In DNA form, the CDR3 reads TGTGCCTGGAGTGTTTTGTCCGGGGGCGAGCAGTACTTC.

The chain carries TRBV10-2 and TRBJ2-2; no clear D gene. Trimming shortened V by 0 bases and J by 7 bases, and 12 bases separated the two germline ends. The germline V gene encodes CDR1 WSHSY and CDR2 SAAADI. The CDR3 has 15 residues. CDR3 sequence: CASSESYEINGELFF. CDR3 DNA sequence: TGCGCCAGCAGTGAGTCTTACGAGATTAACGGGGAGCTGTTTTTT.

The chain combines TRBV2 with TRBJ2-5; 7 positions agree with TRBD2. The CDR3 totals 14 residues. The trim removed 4 bases at V and 2 bases at J, leaving 4 bases unmatched. The V gene's germline CDR1 is SNHLY and CDR2 FYNNEI. CDR3 sequence (DNA): TGTGCCAGCAGTGTGGCTAGCGGACAAGAGACCCAGTACTTC. Amino acids: CASSVASGQETQYF.

V gene TRBV11-2 combines with J gene TRBJ2-7; TRBD2 agrees at 9 bases. Trimming cost V 0 bases and J 0 bases; bases outside gene matches: 6. This CDR3 contains 17 residues. Germline lookup yields CDR1 SGHAT and CDR2 FQNNGV. CDR3 protein: CASSLEIAGGSSYEQYF. The CDR3 DNA follows: TGTGCCAGCAGCTTAGAAATTGCGGGAGGGAGCTCCTACGAGCAGTACTTC.

V usage is TRBV19 and J usage is TRBJ2-1, with 8 bases that match TRBD1. The CDR3 contains 16 residues. CDR1 is LNHDA, CDR2 SQIVND, per germline (reference sequence). With 3 bases clipped from V and 9 bases from J, the junction kept 13 bases outside the gene matches. CDR3 DNA sequence: TGTGCCAGTAGTATGGAACCGGCGGACAGGGCAGCTGAGCAGTTCTTC. This encodes CASSMEPADRAAEQFF.

The V call is TRBV5-1, the J call TRBJ2-3; D gene uncertain. The V gene's germline CDR1 is SGHRS and CDR2 YFSETQ. The CDR3 has 14 amino acids. The ends were cut back, 0 bases at V and 0 bases at J, with 5 bases in the middle. The CDR3, as DNA: TGCGCCAGCAGCTTGGCTCTAAGCACAGATACGCAGTATTTT. Its translation: CASSLALSTDTQYF.

The chain uses TRBV28 and TRBJ2-7, with 7 bases that match TRBD1. In germline, CDR1 is MDHEN, CDR2 SYDVKM. The CDR3 runs 14 residues. Trimming cost V 8 bases and J 2 bases; bases outside gene matches: 9. The CDR3 reads CASRTTGSPYEQYF. The CDR3 region has the DNA TGTGCCAGCCGCACGACAGGGTCCCCCTACGAGCAGTACTTC.

The chain employs TRBV30 and TRBJ1-4; perhaps TRBD1 as D (6 bases). The CDR3 has 13 residues. Per the germline V gene, CDR1 is GTSNPN and CDR2 is SVGIG (reference sequence). V was pared by 4 bases and J by 3 bases, with 9 bases between. The CDR3 region has the DNA TGTGCCTGGACCCAGGGGCCTAATGAAAAACTGTTTTTT. Encoded protein: CAWTQGPNEKLFF.

V and J are TRBV15 and TRBJ2-1; D call uncertain. From germline, CDR1 is LNHNV and CDR2 YYDKDF (reference sequence). The CDR3 runs to 12 residues. V lost 1 base and J lost 9, with 7 bases in between. The DNA of the CDR3 is TGTGCCACCAGCAGAGTTTCTCGTGAGCAGTTCTTC. It yields the protein CATSRVSREQFF.

V is TRBV29-1 and J is TRBJ2-5; 7 positions match TRBD2. The germline gives CDR1 SQVTM, CDR2 ANQGSEA. V lost 2 bases, J lost 5 bases, and 11 bases stayed unmatched. The CDR3 sequence is 15 residues long. CDR3: CSVEPPSGYKETQYF. The CDR3 region has the DNA TGCAGCGTTGAACCCCCTAGCGGATACAAGGAGACCCAGTACTTC.

V and J are TRBV5-8 and TRBJ2-1, with D tentatively TRBD2 (6 bases). The CDR3 has 16 amino acids. Germline-derived CDR1 and CDR2 are SGHTS and YDEGEE. The V end lost 4 bases, the J end lost 2 bases, and 16 bases lay between the germline ends. CDR3 amino acids: CASSPRSVAAYNEQFF. The CDR3, as DNA: TGTGCCAGCAGCCCCCGTTCTGTAGCGGCCTACAATGAGCAGTTCTTC.

J is TRBJ1-5 and V is TRBV14; D unresolved. Germline CDR1 SGHDN, CDR2 FVKESK. The CDR3 totals 13 residues. V was cut by 8 bases and J by 2 bases, with 10 bases left in between. CDR3 loop: CASREVGNQPQHF. The CDR3 DNA reads as TGTGCCAGCCGAGAAGTAGGCAATCAGCCCCAGCATTTT.

V and J are TRBV5-4 and TRBJ1-1, with TRBD1 identical over 8 bases. From germline, CDR1 is SGHNT and CDR2 YYREEE (reference sequence). V trimming: 1 base; J trimming: 2 bases; junction bases outside the gene matches: 4. The CDR3 consists of 15 residues. CDR3 in amino acids: CASSLSQGANTEAFF. The CDR3 DNA is TGTGCCAGCAGCTTGAGCCAGGGGGCAAACACTGAAGCTTTCTTT.

This sequence joins TRBV7-2 and TRBJ2-1; TRBD1 matches at 10 bases. The CDR3 sequence is 15 residues long. Germline V gene data show CDR1 as SGHTA and CDR2 as FQGNSA. V shed 6 bases, J shed 7 bases, and the junction held 9 bases outside the gene matches. CDR3 residues: CASRGRQGAVNEQFF. The CDR3 DNA sequence: TGTGCCAGCAGGGGAAGACAGGGGGCGGTTAATGAGCAGTTCTTC. Looking up the rest from reference TRBV7-2 and TRBJ2-1 gives the full variable domain: GAGVSQSPSNKVTEKGKDVELRCDPISGHTALYWYRQSLGQGLEFLIYFQGNSAPDKSGLPSDRFSAERTGGSVSTLTIQRTQQEDSAVYLCASRGRQGAVNEQFFGPGTRLTVL.

The genes are TRBV7-9 and TRBJ2-2; a possible D gene is TRBD2 (6 bases). This CDR3 contains 14 residues. Germline V gene data show CDR1 as SEHNR and CDR2 as FQNEAQ (reference sequence). Trimming cost V 4 bases and J 6 bases, with 12 bases left between them. CDR3 amino acids: CASSWDSLAGELFF. The CDR3 coding sequence is TGTGCCAGCAGCTGGGACTCCTTAGCCGGGGAGCTGTTTTTT.

The chain carries TRBV25-1 and TRBJ2-1, with 11 bases identical to TRBD2. Germline-derived CDR1 and CDR2 are MGHDK and SYGVNS. This CDR3 contains 16 residues. Trimming cost V 4 bases and J 0 bases; bases outside gene matches: 2. CDR3 sequence: CASSGLAGRSYNEQFF. CDR3 DNA: TGTGCCAGCAGTGGACTAGCGGGACGCTCCTACAATGAGCAGTTCTTC.

The chain has TRBV7-9 and TRBJ2-5; TRBD2 matches 7 bases. Germline V gene lookup returns CDR1 SEHNR and CDR2 FQNEAQ (reference sequence). The CDR3 consists of 15 residues. J was trimmed by 1 base and V by 5 bases; bases with no gene match: 7. CDR3 nucleotides: TGTGCCAGCAGCCGGGGGGAGGATTTCCAAGAGACCCAGTACTTC. It codes for CASSRGEDFQETQYF. Supplemented by reference TRBV7-9 and TRBJ2-5, the full variable domain reads DTGVSQNPRHKITKRGQNVTFRCDPISEHNRLYWYRQTLGQGPEFLTYFQNEAQLEKSRLLSDRFSAERPKGSFSTLEIQRTEQGDSAMYLCASSRGEDFQETQYFGPGTRLLVL.

This chain connects TRBV30 to TRBJ1-1, with D perhaps TRBD1 (5 bases). CDR1 is GTSNPN and CDR2 is SVGIG in the germline V gene (reference sequence). The CDR3 covers 13 residues. The germline V and J ends were trimmed by 7 bases and 5 bases, with 17 bases remaining between them. The CDR3 spells CASGFGGWTEAFF. The CDR3 coding sequence is TGTGCCTCGGGCTTCGGGGGATGGACTGAAGCTTTCTTT.

The chain combines TRBV7-9 with TRBJ2-5, with D possibly matching TRBD1 (5 bases). The CDR3 runs 15 residues. Germline lookup yields CDR1 SEHNR and CDR2 FQNEAQ (reference sequence). V was pared by 0 bases and J by 1 base, with 9 bases between. This CDR3 is CASSLAGHPQETQYF. Here the CDR3 DNA reads TGTGCCAGCAGCTTAGCGGGGCACCCCCAAGAGACCCAGTACTTC.

CDR3 coding DNA: TGCGCCAGCAGCTTGAGGGAGGGAAGGCCCGGGGAGCTGTTTTTT. As protein: CASSLREGRPGELFF. This sequence joins TRBV5-1 and TRBJ2-2, with 7 bases that match TRBD2. V was clipped by 1 base and J by 6 bases; unmatched bases: 6. This CDR3 has 15 residues. Germline CDR1 is SGHRS and CDR2 is YFSETQ.

The chain uses TRBV29-1 and TRBJ1-1, with 11 bases aligning to TRBD1. J gave up 8 bases and V 6 bases, and 2 bases lay outside the gene matches. The CDR3 totals 11 residues. Germline CDR1 is SQVTM and CDR2 is ANQGSEA. The CDR3 DNA reads as TGCAGCGTCGGGACAGGGGGGGAAGCTTTCTTT. Translation: CSVGTGGEAFF. Drawing the rest from reference TRBV29-1 and TRBJ1-1, the complete variable domain is SAVISQKPSRDICQRGTSLTIQCQVDSQVTMMFWYRQQPGQSLTLIATANQGSEATYESGFVIDKFPISRPNLTFSTLTVSNMSPEDSSIYLCSVGTGGEAFFGQGTRLTVV.

The CDR3 DNA is TGCAGCGCCACAGAAAACTATGGCTACACCTTC. Translating it yields CSATENYGYTF. The rearrangement joins TRBV29-1 to TRBJ1-2; D is undetermined. V lost 7 bases, J lost 2 bases, and 8 bases lay in between. Germline V gene sequence: CDR1 SQVTM, CDR2 ANQGSEA. CDR3 length: 11 amino acids.

The chain links TRBV27 to TRBJ1-6, with a weak D call TRBD1 (5 bases). CDR3 length equals 13 residues. Germline lookup yields CDR1 MNHEY and CDR2 SMNVEV (reference sequence). V lost 3 bases and J 7 bases, leaving 7 bases between the germline ends. The chain's CDR3 is CASSLGGNSPLHF. The DNA for the CDR3 is TGTGCCAGCAGTTTGGGGGGAAATTCACCCCTCCACTTT.

The chain is built from TRBV4-1 and TRBJ1-2, with 8 bases matching TRBD1. The trim removed 2 bases at V and 7 bases at J, leaving 9 bases unmatched. Germline lookup yields CDR1 MGHRA and CDR2 YSYEKL. The CDR3 runs 15 residues. The CDR3 DNA reads TGCGCCAGCAGCCAAAACCGGGACAGGTTATCTGGCTACACCTTC. Translation: CASSQNRDRLSGYTF.

The chain recombines TRBV5-4 with TRBJ2-7; perhaps TRBD2 as D (5 bases). Per the germline V gene, CDR1 is SGHNT and CDR2 is YYREEE (reference sequence). There are 15 residues in the CDR3. The germline V and J ends were trimmed by 0 bases and 2 bases, with 12 bases remaining between them. CDR3 amino acids: CASSLEPTNTYEQYF. CDR3 nucleotides: TGTGCCAGCAGCTTGGAGCCGACTAACACCTACGAGCAGTACTTC.

J is TRBJ2-7 and V is TRBV6-1; perhaps TRBD1 as D (6 bases). With 5 bases removed from V and 6 bases from J, the gap between germline ends came to 14 bases. CDR1 is MNHNS and CDR2 is SASEGT in the germline V gene. The CDR3 is 13 residues long. The DNA for the CDR3 is TGTGCCAGCAGTCGATTCCAAGGGGGCGAGCAGTACTTC. Translating it yields CASSRFQGGEQYF.

The chain has TRBV27 and TRBJ2-5; 14 nucleotides align to TRBD2. This CDR3 is 20 amino acids long. Losses at the gene ends were 5 bases for V and 5 bases for J; bases not matched to a gene: 19. In germline, CDR1 is MNHEY, CDR2 SMNVEV (reference sequence). The CDR3 here is CASSPQGGLGLAGVVETQYF. The DNA of the CDR3 is TGTGCCAGCAGTCCTCAGGGGGGCTTGGGACTAGCGGGAGTGGTGGAGACCCAGTACTTC.

V is TRBV29-1 and J is TRBJ2-7, with 8 bases that match TRBD2. The CDR3 length is 13 residues. V shed 0 bases, J shed 6 bases, and the junction held 4 bases outside the gene matches. The germline gives CDR1 SQVTM, CDR2 ANQGSEA. The CDR3 is CSVEDTAGGEQYF. The CDR3 DNA reads TGCAGCGTTGAAGATACCGCGGGAGGCGAGCAGTACTTC.

The rearrangement links TRBV6-1 to TRBJ2-3; possibly TRBD2 for D (5 bases). The CDR3 sequence is 14 residues long. V was pared by 2 bases and J by 5 bases, with 11 bases between. CDR1 is MNHNS, CDR2 SASEGT, per germline. CDR3 amino acids: CASSEMRVGDTQYF. The CDR3 DNA sequence: TGTGCCAGCAGTGAAATGAGGGTCGGAGATACGCAGTATTTT.